This T cell receptor beta chain was documented in a study of naive and memory T cell subsets. J gave up 7 bases and V 1 base, and 12 bases lay outside the gene matches. Germline lookup yields CDR1 SEHNR and CDR2 FQNEAQ (reference sequence). The CDR3 sequence is 16 residues long. The beta constant-region primer was an equimolar mix of two oligonucleotides covering TRBC1 and TRBC2. Ligated cDNA was amplified by four rounds of PCR with nested alpha and beta constant-region primers and SP2. Ligation attached a single-stranded oligonucleotide with a 12-nucleotide UMI and the SP2 primer to the cDNA 3' end. Via MiXCR, TCRdb re-called the UMI-ligation and nested PCR reads, giving one row per CDR3 protein. This sample has tens of thousands of distinct CDR3 sequences, with about 9.9% found just once.

This clonotype originated in a human donor in good health. The V gene is TRBV7-9, the J gene TRBJ1-1; 7 positions agree with TRBD1. The source material was naive CD8+ T cells from blood. The CDR3 nucleotides are TGTGCCAGCAGCTTAGTTGGGGCAGGGGGAAAGGGTGAAGCTTTCTTT. Translated, it gives CASSLVGAGGKGEAFF.